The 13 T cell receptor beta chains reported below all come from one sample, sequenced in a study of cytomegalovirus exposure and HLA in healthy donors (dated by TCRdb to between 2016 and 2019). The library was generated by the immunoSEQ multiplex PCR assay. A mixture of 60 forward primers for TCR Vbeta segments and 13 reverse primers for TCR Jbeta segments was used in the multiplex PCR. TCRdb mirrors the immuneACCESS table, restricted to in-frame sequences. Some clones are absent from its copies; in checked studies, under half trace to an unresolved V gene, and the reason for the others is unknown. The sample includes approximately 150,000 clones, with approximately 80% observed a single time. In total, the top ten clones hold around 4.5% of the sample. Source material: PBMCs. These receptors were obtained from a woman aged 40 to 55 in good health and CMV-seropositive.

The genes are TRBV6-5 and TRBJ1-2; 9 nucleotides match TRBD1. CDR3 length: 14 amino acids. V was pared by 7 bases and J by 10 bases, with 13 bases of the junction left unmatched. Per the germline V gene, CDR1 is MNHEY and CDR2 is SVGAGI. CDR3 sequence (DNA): TGTGCCAGCACTGGGACAGGGAAAGTGGATGACTACACCTTC. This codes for CASTGTGKVDDYTF.

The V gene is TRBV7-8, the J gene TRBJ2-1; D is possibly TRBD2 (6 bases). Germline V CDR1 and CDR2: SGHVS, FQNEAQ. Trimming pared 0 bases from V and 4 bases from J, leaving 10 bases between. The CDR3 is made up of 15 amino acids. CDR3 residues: CASSLAFSGYNEQFF. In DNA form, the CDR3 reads TGTGCCAGCAGCTTAGCCTTTAGCGGATACAATGAGCAGTTCTTC.

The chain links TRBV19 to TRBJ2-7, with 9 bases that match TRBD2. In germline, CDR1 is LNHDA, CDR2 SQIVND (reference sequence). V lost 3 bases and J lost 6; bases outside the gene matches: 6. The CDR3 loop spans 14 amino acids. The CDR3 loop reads CASSIVAGASEQYF. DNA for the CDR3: TGTGCCAGTAGTATCGTAGCGGGAGCTAGCGAGCAGTACTTC.

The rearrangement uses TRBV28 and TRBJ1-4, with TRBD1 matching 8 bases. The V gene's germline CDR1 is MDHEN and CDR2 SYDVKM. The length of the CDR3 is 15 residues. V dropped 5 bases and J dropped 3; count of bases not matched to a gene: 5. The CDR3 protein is CASSLTGVPNEKLFF. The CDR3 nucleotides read TGTGCCAGCAGTCTGACAGGGGTGCCTAATGAAAAACTGTTTTTT.

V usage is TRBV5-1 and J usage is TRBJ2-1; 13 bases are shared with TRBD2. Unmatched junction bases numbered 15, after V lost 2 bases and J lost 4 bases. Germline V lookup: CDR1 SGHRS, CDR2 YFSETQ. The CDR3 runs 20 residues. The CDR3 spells CASSFLTSGRPPVRYNEQFF. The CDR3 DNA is TGCGCCAGCAGCTTCTTGACTAGCGGGAGGCCCCCGGTTCGATACAATGAGCAGTTCTTC.

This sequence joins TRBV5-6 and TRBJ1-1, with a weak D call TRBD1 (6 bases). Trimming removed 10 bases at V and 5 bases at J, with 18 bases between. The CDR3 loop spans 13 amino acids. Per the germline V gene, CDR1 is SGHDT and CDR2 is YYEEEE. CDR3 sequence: CAWGGGGRTEAFF. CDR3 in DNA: TGTGCCTGGGGTGGGGGGGGGCGAACTGAAGCTTTCTTT.

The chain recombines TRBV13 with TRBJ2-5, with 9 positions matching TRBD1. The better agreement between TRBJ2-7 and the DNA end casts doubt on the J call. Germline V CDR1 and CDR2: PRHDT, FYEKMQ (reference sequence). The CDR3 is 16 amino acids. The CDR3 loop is CASSLAGQGSSYEQYF. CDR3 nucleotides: TGTGCCAGCAGCTTAGCGGGACAGGGTTCCTCCTACGAGCAGTACTTC.

This CDR3 reads CASGTGPTDTQYF. The DNA for the CDR3 is TGTGCCAGCGGGACAGGACCCACAGATACGCAGTATTTT. This chain connects TRBV11-2 to TRBJ2-3, with 8 nucleotides matching TRBD1. The CDR3 spans 13 residues. V was pared by 8 bases and J by 2 bases, with 3 bases of the junction left unmatched. CDR1 and CDR2 from the germline V gene are SGHAT and FQNNGV. The variable domain in full, completed from reference TRBV11-2 and TRBJ2-3, reads EAGVAQSPRYKIIEKRQSVAFWCNPISGHATLYWYQQILGQGPKLLIQFQNNGVVDDSQLPKDRFSAERLKGVDSTLKIQPAKLEDSAVYLCASGTGPTDTQYFGPGTRLTVL.

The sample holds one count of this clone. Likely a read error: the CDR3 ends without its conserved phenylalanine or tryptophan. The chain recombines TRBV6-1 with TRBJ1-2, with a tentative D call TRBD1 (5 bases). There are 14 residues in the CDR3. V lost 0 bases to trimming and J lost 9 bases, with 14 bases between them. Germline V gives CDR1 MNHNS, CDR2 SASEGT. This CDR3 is CASSEAGAGQSYTV. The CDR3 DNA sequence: TGTGCCAGCAGTGAAGCTGGGGCAGGCCAAAGCTACACCGTC.

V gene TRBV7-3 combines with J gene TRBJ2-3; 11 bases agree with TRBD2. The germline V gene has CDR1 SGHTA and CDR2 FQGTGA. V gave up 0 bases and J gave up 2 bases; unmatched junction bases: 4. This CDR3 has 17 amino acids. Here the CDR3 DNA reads TGTGCCAGCAGCTTAACGGCTAGCGGGGGGTACACAGATACGCAGTATTTT. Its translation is CASSLTASGGYTDTQYF. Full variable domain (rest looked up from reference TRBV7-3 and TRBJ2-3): GAGVSQTPSNKVTEKGKYVELRCDPISGHTALYWYRQSLGQGPEFLIYFQGTGAADDSGLPNDRFFAVRPEGSVSTLKIQRTERGDSAVYLCASSLTASGGYTDTQYFGPGTRLTVL.

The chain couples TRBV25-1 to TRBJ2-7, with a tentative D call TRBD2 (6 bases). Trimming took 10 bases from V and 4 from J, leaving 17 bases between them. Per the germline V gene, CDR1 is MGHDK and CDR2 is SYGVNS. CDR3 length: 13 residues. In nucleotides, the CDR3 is TGTGCCACCCTCTCGTATGGGACTTACGAGCAGTACTTC. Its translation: CATLSYGTYEQYF.

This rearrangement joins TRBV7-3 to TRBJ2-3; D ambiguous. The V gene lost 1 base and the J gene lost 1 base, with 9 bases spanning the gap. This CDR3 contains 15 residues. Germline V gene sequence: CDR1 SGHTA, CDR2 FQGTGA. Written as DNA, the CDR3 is TGTGCCAGCAGCTTAAATCCGGTCGGCACAGATACGCAGTATTTT. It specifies CASSLNPVGTDTQYF.

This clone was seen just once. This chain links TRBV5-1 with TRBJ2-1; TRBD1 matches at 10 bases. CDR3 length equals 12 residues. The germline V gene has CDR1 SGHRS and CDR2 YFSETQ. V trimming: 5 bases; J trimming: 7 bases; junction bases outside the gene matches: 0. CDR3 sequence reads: CASRDRGNEQFF. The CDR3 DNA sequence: TGCGCCAGCAGGGACAGGGGGAATGAGCAGTTCTTC.